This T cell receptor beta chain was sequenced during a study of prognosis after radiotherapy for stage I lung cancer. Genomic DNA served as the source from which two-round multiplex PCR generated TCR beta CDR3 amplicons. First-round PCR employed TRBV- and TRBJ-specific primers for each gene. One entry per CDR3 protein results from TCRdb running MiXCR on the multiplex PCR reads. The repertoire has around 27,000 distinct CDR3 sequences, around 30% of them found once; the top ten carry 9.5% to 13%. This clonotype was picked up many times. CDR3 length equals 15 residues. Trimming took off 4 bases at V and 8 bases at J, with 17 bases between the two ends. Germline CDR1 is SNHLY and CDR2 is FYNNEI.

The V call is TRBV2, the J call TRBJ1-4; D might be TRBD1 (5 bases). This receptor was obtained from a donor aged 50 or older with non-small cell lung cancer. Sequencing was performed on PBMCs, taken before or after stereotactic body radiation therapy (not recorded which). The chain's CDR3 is CASSVSGGEEEKLFF. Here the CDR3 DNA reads TGTGCCAGCAGTGTCTCGGGGGGAGAAGAGGAAAAACTGTTTTTT.